These 31 T cell receptor beta chains share one sample of origin, sequenced in a study of blood T cell repertoires in COVID-19. This table comes from immunoSEQ multiplex PCR, and its TCRdb copy is limited to in-frame clones, with some not included. The data hold 250,000 or so clones, with just under 90% observed a single time. The source material was PBMCs or T cells enriched from blood (not recorded which). The receptor source for this set is a woman aged 25 to 45 with acute COVID-19.

The chain employs TRBV5-5 and TRBJ1-4; 7 bases match TRBD1. Germline loops: CDR1 SGHKS, CDR2 YYEKEE (reference sequence). The CDR3 loop spans 17 amino acids. J lost 4 bases, V lost 4 bases, and 13 bases had no gene match. CDR3 nucleotides: TGTGCCAGCAGCGGGGCAGGGGGTGATTCGGTTAATGAAAAACTGTTTTTT. As protein: CASSGAGGDSVNEKLFF.

The table lists this clone with a count of one. The V and J genes are TRBV27 and TRBJ2-7; TRBD2 aligns across 9 bases. J was trimmed by 4 bases and V by 5 bases; bases with no gene match: 12. The germline V gene has CDR1 MNHEY and CDR2 SMNVEV (reference sequence). This CDR3 contains 16 residues. CDR3 region: CASSQNSGSFMYEQYF. In DNA, the CDR3 is TGTGCCAGCAGTCAGAATAGCGGGAGTTTTATGTACGAGCAGTACTTC.

The gene calls are TRBV6-5 and TRBJ1-1; 8 nucleotides match TRBD1. J lost 4 bases, V lost 4 bases, and 2 bases had no gene match. This CDR3 has 13 amino acids. Germline V gives CDR1 MNHEY, CDR2 SVGAGI. In DNA, the CDR3 is TGTGCCAGCAGTTCCACAGGGGGCACTGAAGCTTTCTTT. As protein: CASSSTGGTEAFF.

CDR3 coding DNA: TGCAGCGCCAGGCCGGACAGGGGCGATGAAAAACTGTTTTTT. It encodes CSARPDRGDEKLFF. The chain combines TRBV29-1 with TRBJ1-4; TRBD1 matches 9 bases. Trimming at V came to 7 bases and at J to 6 bases, leaving 9 bases not matched to a gene. The germline CDR1 and CDR2 sequences are SQVTM and ANQGSEA. The CDR3 spans 14 residues.

The chain couples TRBV27 to TRBJ2-2; TRBD2 aligns across 13 bases. Germline CDR1 is MNHEY and CDR2 is SMNVEV (reference sequence). V was pared by 6 bases and J by 1 base, with 5 bases of the junction left unmatched. The CDR3 spans 17 residues. CDR3 residues: CASRPGTSGMNTGELFF. The CDR3 DNA is TGTGCCAGCAGGCCCGGGACTAGCGGGATGAACACCGGGGAGCTGTTTTTT.

The chain uses TRBV18 and TRBJ1-1, with 8 bases that match TRBD1. This CDR3 has 18 residues. CDR1 is KGHSH, CDR2 LQKENI, per germline. Trimming cost V 0 bases and J 4 bases; bases outside gene matches: 13. CDR3 amino acids: CASSPPKMTGEVTTEAFF. CDR3 nucleotides: TGTGCCAGCTCACCACCTAAAATGACAGGGGAGGTTACCACTGAAGCTTTCTTT.

J is TRBJ1-1 and V is TRBV3-1 (or the pseudogene TRBV3-2); D ambiguous. The CDR3 contains 12 residues. CDR1 and CDR2 from the germline V gene are LGHDT and YNNKEL (reference sequence). V gave up 2 bases and J gave up 3 bases, with 4 bases separating them. CDR3 nucleotide sequence: TGTGCCAGCAGCCAAAGCTACACTGAAGCTTTCTTT. Encoded protein: CASSQSYTEAFF.

J is TRBJ2-3 and V is TRBV5-1; no definite D call. Between the trimmed V and J ends, which lost 0 bases and 2 bases, there was a span of 10 bases. The CDR3 loop spans 15 amino acids. Germline V gene data show CDR1 as SGHRS and CDR2 as YFSETQ. CDR3 sequence reads: CASSLAADFTDTQYF. CDR3 bases: TGCGCCAGCAGCTTGGCCGCGGATTTCACAGATACGCAGTATTTT.

In nucleotides, the CDR3 is TGTGCCACCAGTGGATCCGGGACAAAGGAGGCTCCCGGGGAGCTGTTTTTT. Amino acids: CATSGSGTKEAPGELFF. This rearrangement joins TRBV24-1 to TRBJ2-2; D is possibly TRBD1 (6 bases). V lost 5 bases and J 6 bases, leaving 21 bases between the germline ends. The length of the CDR3 is 17 residues. Germline values: CDR1 KGHDR, CDR2 SFDVKD.

The rearrangement links TRBV28 to TRBJ2-6; D unresolved. The CDR3 is 16 residues long. V was clipped by 3 bases and J by 0 bases, with 9 bases between them. In germline, CDR1 is MDHEN, CDR2 SYDVKM. The DNA for the CDR3 is TGTGCCAGCAGTTTCGATGGCCTCTCTGGGGCCAACGTCCTGACTTTC. This sequence encodes CASSFDGLSGANVLTF.

V usage is TRBV9 and J usage is TRBJ2-2, with TRBD2 matching over 9 bases. Per the germline V gene, CDR1 is SGDLS and CDR2 is YYNGEE. Trimming cost V 6 bases and J 7 bases; bases outside gene matches: 10. This CDR3 has 15 residues. The CDR3 sequence is CASTAGLALGGELFF. The CDR3 DNA follows: TGTGCCAGCACCGCGGGACTAGCCCTAGGCGGGGAGCTGTTTTTT. The variable domain in full, with the rest retrieved from reference TRBV9 and TRBJ2-2, is DSGVTQTPKHLITATGQRVTLRCSPRSGDLSVYWYQQSLDQGLQFLIQYYNGEERAKGNILERFSAQQFPDLHSELNLSSLELGDSALYFCASTAGLALGGELFFGEGSRLTVL.

This chain joins TRBV28 and TRBJ2-7; 7 nucleotides line up with TRBD2. This CDR3 region has 16 residues. The junction had 12 bases not matched to a gene; V was cut back by 5 bases and J by 2 bases. From germline, CDR1 is MDHEN and CDR2 SYDVKM. The CDR3 region has the DNA TGTGCCAGCAGTCCACCCGGGGCTAGCGGCCCCTACGAGCAGTACTTC. Its translation: CASSPPGASGPYEQYF.

This rearrangement joins TRBV4-1 to TRBJ2-3; maybe TRBD2 (5 bases). From germline, CDR1 is MGHRA and CDR2 YSYEKL. V shed 0 bases and J shed 4 bases, with 11 bases lying between them. This CDR3 has 15 amino acids. The CDR3 reads CASSQDTGLPDTQYF. The CDR3 nucleotides are TGCGCCAGCAGCCAAGATACGGGGTTACCAGATACGCAGTATTTT.

The J gene is TRBJ1-1, the V gene TRBV10-3, with D unresolved. V lost 4 bases to trimming and J lost 4 bases, with 25 bases between them. The CDR3 covers 18 residues. Per germline, CDR1 ENHRY and CDR2 SYGVKD. The CDR3 loop reads CAISGGESRRFWGTEAFF. The DNA for the CDR3 is TGTGCCATCAGTGGGGGAGAGAGCAGGAGGTTCTGGGGCACTGAAGCTTTCTTT.

The gene calls are TRBV25-1 and TRBJ1-2; D might be TRBD1 (5 bases). V lost 2 bases, J lost 4 bases, and 11 bases lay in between. In germline, CDR1 is MGHDK, CDR2 SYGVNS. The CDR3 covers 14 residues. DNA for the CDR3: TGTGCCAGCAGTGAAAGGACATTCCCCTATGGCTACACCTTC. This sequence encodes CASSERTFPYGYTF.

The genes are TRBV10-3 and TRBJ2-4; tentatively, D is TRBD1 (5 bases). The germline CDR1 and CDR2 sequences are ENHRY and SYGVKD. This CDR3 has 14 amino acids. Trimming left V 2 bases short and J 8 bases short, with 13 bases between. The CDR3 loop reads CAISETTDPHIQYF. DNA of the CDR3: TGTGCCATCAGTGAGACGACAGATCCCCACATTCAGTACTTC.

This chain connects TRBV5-6 to TRBJ2-7; no reliable D call. Trimming took off 4 bases at V and 5 bases at J, with 10 bases between the two ends. This CDR3 has 12 amino acids. Germline V lookup: CDR1 SGHDT, CDR2 YYEEEE. CDR3 residues: CASSRHSNEQYF. For the CDR3, the DNA is TGTGCCAGCAGCCGGCACAGTAACGAGCAGTACTTC.

The genes are TRBV28 and TRBJ1-2; tentative D call: TRBD1 (6 bases). V lost 6 bases and J 4 bases, leaving 6 bases between the germline ends. Germline V gene data show CDR1 as MDHEN and CDR2 as SYDVKM. This CDR3 comprises 11 residues. The CDR3 loop reads CASRDSYGYTF. CDR3 coding DNA: TGTGCCAGCAGGGACAGCTATGGCTACACCTTC.

The table lists this clone with a count of one. The gene calls are TRBV7-3 and TRBJ2-2, with 11 bases fitting TRBD2. The CDR3 is made up of 16 amino acids. V lost 3 bases and J lost 6; bases outside the gene matches: 6. Germline CDR1 is SGHTA and CDR2 is FQGTGA. CDR3 DNA sequence: TGTGCCAGCAGCTTCCTAGCGGGAGGTTCTGCCGGGGAGCTGTTTTTT. Its translation: CASSFLAGGSAGELFF.

The V and J genes are TRBV19 and TRBJ2-1; TRBD2 matches 10 bases. Germline V gene lookup returns CDR1 LNHDA and CDR2 SQIVND (reference sequence). The CDR3 spans 16 residues. J lost 7 bases, V lost 1 base, and 7 bases had no gene match. The CDR3: CASSIGLAGVGNEQFF. The CDR3 coding sequence is TGTGCCAGTAGTATAGGCCTAGCGGGAGTCGGGAATGAGCAGTTCTTC.

The chain couples TRBV29-1 to TRBJ2-2, with TRBD2 matching 7 bases. This CDR3 spans 14 amino acids. V shed 5 bases, J shed 2 bases, and the junction held 5 bases outside the gene matches. CDR1 is SQVTM, CDR2 ANQGSEA, per germline. The CDR3 loop is CSVWWEGNTGELFF. CDR3 nucleotide sequence: TGCAGCGTTTGGTGGGAGGGAAACACCGGGGAGCTGTTTTTT.

The chain recombines TRBV2 with TRBJ1-1; 7 positions agree with TRBD1. The junction had 6 bases not matched to a gene; V was cut back by 8 bases and J by 3 bases. CDR1 and CDR2 (germline): SNHLY, FYNNEI. The length of the CDR3 is 13 residues. DNA for the CDR3: TGTGCCAGCTCCGCGACAGGGTACACTGAAGCTTTCTTT. This translates into CASSATGYTEAFF.

The chain has TRBV4-1 and TRBJ2-1, with TRBD1 identical over 7 bases. The CDR3 length is 15 residues. The V gene end was trimmed by 3 bases and the J gene end by 4 bases; junction bases not matched to a gene: 6. The germline V gene encodes CDR1 MGHRA and CDR2 YSYEKL. The CDR3 is CASSQVTGQYNEQFF. The DNA for the CDR3 is TGCGCCAGCAGCCAGGTAACGGGACAGTACAATGAGCAGTTCTTC.

The rearrangement links TRBV6-6 to TRBJ2-7; TRBD2 agrees at 7 bases. CDR1 is MNHNY and CDR2 is SVGAGI in the germline V gene (reference sequence). V was pared by 0 bases and J by 2 bases, with 7 bases of the junction left unmatched. The length of the CDR3 is 16 residues. CDR3 sequence reads: CASSYSNFGGAYEQYF. The CDR3 region has the DNA TGTGCCAGCAGTTACTCGAATTTTGGGGGGGCCTACGAGCAGTACTTC.

The DNA of the CDR3 is TGTGCCAGCAGCCGAGCTAGCGGGAGGGGATACGAGCAGTACTTC. This translates into CASSRASGRGYEQYF. The V call is TRBV14, the J call TRBJ2-7; 12 nucleotides match TRBD2. The CDR3 runs 15 residues. V gave up 4 bases and J gave up 4 bases; unmatched junction bases: 5. Per the germline V gene, CDR1 is SGHDN and CDR2 is FVKESK.

The rearrangement joins TRBV28 to TRBJ1-5; D possibly corresponds to TRBD1 (5 bases). Between the trimmed V and J ends, which lost 5 bases and 0 bases, there was a span of 17 bases. CDR3 size: 17 residues. Germline values: CDR1 MDHEN, CDR2 SYDVKM. CDR3 sequence (DNA): TGTGCCAGCAGTCCCCCCGGGGGGGGATATAGCAATCAGCCCCAGCATTTT. Translating gives CASSPPGGGYSNQPQHF.

The V gene is TRBV5-4, the J gene TRBJ2-1; 8 bases fit TRBD2. Germline loops: CDR1 SGHNT, CDR2 YYREEE (reference sequence). The CDR3 is 16 amino acids. J was trimmed by 0 bases and V by 1 base; bases with no gene match: 3. The CDR3 loop reads CASSLLAGSSYNEQFF. The CDR3 DNA is TGTGCCAGCAGCTTGTTAGCGGGGAGCTCCTACAATGAGCAGTTCTTC.

The chain recombines TRBV9 with TRBJ2-2; 7 bases agree with TRBD1. Germline values: CDR1 SGDLS, CDR2 YYNGEE. V was pared by 5 bases and J by 3 bases, with 7 bases of the junction left unmatched. The CDR3 has 15 residues. The CDR3 region has the DNA TGTGCCAGCAGTGAGACGGACAGGCACACCGGGGAGCTGTTTTTT. This encodes CASSETDRHTGELFF.

The chain employs TRBV30 and TRBJ1-4; 8 bases match TRBD1. Germline lookup yields CDR1 GTSNPN and CDR2 SVGIG (reference sequence). The J segment lost 0 bases and the V segment lost 1 base, leaving 7 bases of the junction unmatched. CDR3 size: 17 residues. CDR3 in DNA: TGTGCCTGGAGTGAATTAGGACAGGGATCAACTAATGAAAAACTGTTTTTT. Translated: CAWSELGQGSTNEKLFF. Drawing the rest from reference TRBV30 and TRBJ1-4, the complete variable domain is SQTIHQWPATLVQPVGSPLSLECTVEGTSNPNLYWYRQAAGRGLQLLFYSVGIGQISSEVPQNLSASRPQDRQFILSSKKLLLSDSGFYLCAWSELGQGSTNEKLFFGSGTQLSVL.

This chain connects TRBV2 to TRBJ2-2; TRBD1 aligns across 11 bases. CDR1 is SNHLY, CDR2 FYNNEI, per germline. The CDR3 runs to 15 residues. J lost 6 bases, V lost 6 bases, and 6 bases had no gene match. This CDR3 reads CASSRTGGMAGELFF. CDR3 coding DNA: TGTGCCAGCAGCCGGACAGGGGGCATGGCCGGGGAGCTGTTTTTT.

The chain combines TRBV6-2 or TRBV6-3 with TRBJ2-2; 7 bases line up with TRBD1. In germline, CDR1 is MNHEY, CDR2 SVGEGT. This CDR3 region has 16 residues. The ends lost 6 bases at V and 1 base at J; junction bases unmatched: 8. CDR3 bases: TGTGCCAGCAGCTCACAGGGGACGGGGAACACCGGGGAGCTGTTTTTT. Encoded protein: CASSSQGTGNTGELFF.